This TCR beta chain was captured in a study of naive and memory T cell subsets (dated by TCRdb to the late 2010s). Some background on the complete study: The study applied an open-source, UMI-based TCR alpha and beta sequencing pipeline to sorted naive and memory peripheral blood T cell subsets. Complete agreement was observed between the functional CMV T cell responses and the IgG serology results. RNA was DNase-treated and reverse transcribed with TCR constant-region primers, mostly using SuperScript III. The paper as a whole reports these results and caveats: Gini index rose and Shannon and inverse Simpson diversity fell from naive through CM, EM and EMRA in both CD4 and CD8 cells. The abundance of TCRs followed a power law with an exponent that differed between naive and memory subsets yet stayed consistent across the three individuals. Naive repertoires, especially CD8, contained a few larger clonotypes, possibly memory cells re-expressing CD45RA. RNA-based TCR counts may be influenced by expression changes linked to T cell activation and differentiation. After error correction, only a single occurrence was seen for over 90% of naive TCR sequences, so much steeper abundance distributions were produced than in memory subsets. Each clonotype was defined as a single alpha or beta chain sequence rather than as a paired alpha/beta receptor. The repertoire findings for the naive and memory subsets could not be validated against a ground truth because none was available.

The library was made by UMI-ligation and nested PCR. An equimolar mix of two oligonucleotides covering both TRBC1 and TRBC2 was used as the beta constant-region primer. A single-stranded oligonucleotide containing the SP2 primer and a 12-nucleotide UMI was joined to the 3' end of the cDNA by T4 RNA ligase 1. Four rounds of PCR, combining the SP2 primer with nested alpha and beta constant-region primers, were used to amplify the ligated cDNA. The ligation reaction was kept at 16 degrees C for about 19-25 hours. PCR2 was typically performed as a SYBR Green qPCR and was stopped at a predetermined threshold so that over-amplification was prevented. Agencourt AMPure XP magnetic beads were used for all purifications after the first. Libraries were quantified by Qubit and checked on a TapeStation, where a main peak was expected near 650 bp. Pooled libraries were sequenced on an Illumina MiSeq using v2 2x251 paired-end kits, and typically roughly 0.95-2.1 million reads were obtained per sample. Each sample's library went into the pool at roughly 4 nM, and about 5-7.5% PhiX was added to help with cluster recognition. In the authors' own workflow: Using tag matching that tolerated one base-pair mismatch, Decombinator assigned V and J genes to FASTQ reads that had been processed by Demultiplexor. Collapsinator used UMIs to correct both sequencing errors and frequency errors arising from PCR heterogeneity. TCRs were translated and CDR3s were extracted from the conserved cysteine to the FGXG phenylalanine by CDR3Translator, with non-productive sequences being flagged. Repertoires were subsampled to equal numbers of UMI-defined TCRs before Gini, Shannon entropy and inverse Simpson indices were calculated. Within the linear range, a power law was fitted by maximum likelihood to the distributions of clonotype abundance. Similar UMI counts, unique TCR numbers and clonal distributions were obtained with the pipeline and with MIGEC on one naive CD8 sample. One analysis removed from the naive repertoire any naive TCRs that were also present in any memory subset from the same donor. A set of some 7,000 CMV-associated CDR3 sequences, compiled from VDJdb and a published dataset, was used to search the repertoires. TCRdb reran the public reads through fastp at Q25 and MiXCR, keeping productive beta chains. Rows with a matching CDR3 protein are joined into one entry that keeps the most common DNA and genes. TCRdb, not the authors, supplied the V and J calls. The sample includes roughly 140,000 distinct CDR3 sequences, with 15% to 20% observed a single time. The ten most abundant clones make up just over 0.14% of the sample.

This clonotype was picked up a small number of times. Its antigen remains undetermined. No per-base quality is available; no much larger clone lies one base away. V trim: 4 bases; J trim: 7 bases; unmatched bases: 10. The germline V gene (reference sequence) gives CDR1 as DFQATT and CDR2 as SNEGSKA. The CDR3 runs 15 residues from the cysteine to the phenylalanine. Only the CDR3 DNA stays, 45 bases, in frame from base 1. From the second PCR step onward, the TCR alpha chain libraries and the TCR beta chain libraries were amplified separately. The CMV status of each donor was determined by measuring IFNgamma production from CD4+ T cells after fresh PBMCs had been stimulated overnight with CMV viral lysate. Miltenyi beads were used first to positively select CD4 T cells, and CD8 T cells were then positively selected from the CD4-negative fraction. Cells stained for CD3, CD4, CD8, CD45RA, CD27 and a live/dead dye were sorted on a BD Aria II into four subsets by CD45RA and CD27. A few healthy volunteers provided blood, and each donor's sample was split into CD4 and CD8 T cells and then further divided into four differentiation subsets. About 120 ml of peripheral blood was drawn per donor, and PBMC were isolated by Ficoll-Paque PLUS density-gradient centrifugation. Sorted cells were lysed in RLT buffer, after which RNA was extracted using a Qiagen RNeasy kit and stored at -80 degrees C.

The sample was naive CD4+ T cells from blood. What this sample's cell subset or site label stands for: naive T cells, CD45RA high CD27+. This receptor chain uses TRBV20-1 and TRBJ2-5, with TRBD1 matching 12 junction bases. The TCR was taken from a human donor in good health. Here is the DNA: TGCAGTGCTAATAAGTGGGACAGGGGGCGCGGGACCCAGTACTTC. Translated, it gives CSANKWDRGRGTQYF.